This T cell receptor (beta chain) comes out of a study of blood T cell repertoires in COVID-19. Overall study: In each case, the material was cDNA or gDNA derived from T cells, B-cell-depleted T cells, or PBMCs.

This CDR3 region has 14 residues. The V and J ends lost 0 bases and 6 bases respectively, with 12 bases between them. The germline gives CDR1 SGHRS, CDR2 YFSETQ. The repertoire was sequenced with immunoSEQ multiplex PCR; TCRdb's copy has only in-frame clones and lacks some. The sample lists under 100,000 clones, about nine tenths occurring once. This chain uses TRBV5-1 with TRBJ1-1; no clear D. This clonotype was sampled from a male donor with acute or convalescent COVID-19. The sample consisted of peripheral blood. The CDR3 loop is CASSLGGQPAEAFF. The CDR3, as DNA: TGCGCCAGCAGCTTGGGAGGGCAGCCGGCTGAAGCTTTCTTT.